This entry features one TCR beta chain sequence. Its antigen is still unknown. The record originates from a study of cytomegalovirus exposure and HLA in healthy donors. General study results and limits: Under in vitro conditions, a few CMV-associated chains were confirmed as specific for CMV antigens. There were around 160 TCR beta chains listed as cytomegalovirus-associated.

Produced via immunoSEQ multiplex PCR; TCRdb's table is partial and in-frame only. The sample yields about 200,000 clones, about 82% seen once. V lost 3 bases and J lost 3, with 13 bases in between. CDR1 and CDR2 from the germline V gene are SGHTA and FQGNSA. The CDR3 runs to 15 residues. The sample was PBMCs. The chain has TRBV7-2 and TRBJ2-3; D perhaps matches TRBD1 (5 bases). The clonotype was recovered from a woman younger than 35 in good health and CMV-seronegative. CDR3 in amino acids: CASSLGKAGTDTQYF. The CDR3 region has the DNA TGTGCCAGCAGCTTGGGCAAGGCAGGGACAGATACGCAGTATTTT.